The rows below give T cell receptor beta chains drawn from one sample of a study of blood T cell repertoires in COVID-19. Profiling relied on immunoSEQ multiplex PCR, and the TCRdb table lists in-frame clones only, not all of them. The repertoire has about 250,000 clones, around 87% of them found once; the top ten carry about 1.5%. Sequences were obtained from PBMCs or T cells enriched from blood (not recorded which). These receptors came from a woman aged 45-65 years who had recovered from COVID-19. Each CDR3 is given with its conserved first and last residue. A D gene is named only where the DNA matches it firmly. Not every row has a clone size; where given, it reads once, few, many or a size class.

>NA|NA|TRBV19|TRBJ2-2
CASSKRLGMGTTGELFF
TGTGCCAGTAGTAAGCGGCTAGGGATGGGTACAACCGGGGAGCTGTTTTTT
>NA|NA|TRBV6-5|TRBJ2-1
CASSRRDNEQFF
TGTGCCAGCAGTCGACGGGACAATGAGCAGTTCTTC
>NA|NA|TRBV29-1|TRBJ1-1
CSVWGVGHTEAFF
TGCAGCGTTTGGGGGGTAGGACACACTGAAGCTTTCTTT
>NA|NA|TRBV10-3|TRBJ2-7
CAISDSGGTEQYF
TGTGCCATCAGTGATAGTGGCGGGACCGAGCAGTACTTC
>NA|NA|TRBV19|TRBJ2-4
CASEGKNIQYF
TGTGCCAGTGAGGGCAAAAACATTCAGTACTTC
>NA|TRBD1|TRBV4-2|TRBJ1-1
CASSQTGGASGWIYEAFF
TGTGCCAGCAGCCAAACAGGGGGCGCTTCTGGTTGGATCTATGAAGCTTTCTTT
>NA|NA|TRBV28|TRBJ1-5
CASSLVLSVVQPQHF
TGTGCCAGCAGTTTAGTCTTGTCAGTGGTTCAGCCCCAGCATTTT
>NA|TRBD1|TRBV4-1|TRBJ2-6
CASSHFGRGNSGANVLTF
TGCGCCAGCAGCCATTTCGGCAGGGGGAACTCTGGGGCCAACGTCCTGACTTTC
>once|TRBD1|TRBV2|TRBJ1-1
CASSQNRDRGAFF
TGTGCCAGCAGTCAAAACCGGGACAGAGGGGCTTTCTTT
>NA|TRBD2|TRBV28|TRBJ2-7
CASRGHGREPRPNTYEQYF
TGTGCCAGCAGGGGGCATGGGAGGGAGCCAAGGCCCAATACCTACGAGCAGTACTTC
>NA|NA|TRBV9|TRBJ2-2
CASSVVGGNTGELFF
TGTGCCAGCAGCGTAGTAGGGGGGAACACCGGGGAGCTGTTTTTT
>NA|NA|TRBV30|TRBJ1-4
CAWSVVGANEKLFF
TGTGCCTGGAGTGTTGTAGGGGCTAATGAAAAACTGTTTTTT
>NA|TRBD1|TRBV25-1|TRBJ2-7
CASRGQAYEQYF
TGTGCCAGCAGAGGACAGGCATACGAGCAGTACTTC
>NA|TRBD2|TRBV7-2|TRBJ2-2
CASSSIAGATGELFF
TGTGCCAGCAGCTCAATAGCGGGAGCGACCGGGGAGCTGTTTTTT
>NA|NA|TRBV19|TRBJ2-7
CASSMRPSYEQYF
TGTGCCAGTAGTATGAGGCCCTCCTACGAGCAGTACTTC
>NA|NA|TRBV28|TRBJ1-1
CASSPRQAGGAFF
TGTGCCAGCAGCCCTAGACAGGCTGGGGGAGCTTTCTTT
>few|TRBD1|TRBV7-8|TRBJ1-6
CASNPRGQNNSPLHF
TGTGCCAGCAACCCAAGGGGACAGAATAATTCACCCCTCCACTTT